What follows is one T cell receptor beta chain and its context. The antigen is undetermined. The entry originates in a study of CD8+CD57+ T cells in acquired aplastic anemia. Overall study: The mean DNA yield obtained from sorted CD4+ and CD8+ cells came to 3 to 3.5 ug.

Genomic DNA acted as the template from which TCR beta VDJ combination and CDR3 sequence profiling were carried out. TCRdb reprocessed the reads via MiXCR and lists one record per CDR3 protein. The table records tens of thousands of distinct CDR3 sequences, about 70% of them present only once. Study-level findings and limits: Common to patients and controls were twenty-nine CD8+ CDR3 sequences. No significant difference in CD8+ Simpson's diversity was found between patients and controls.

Patients picked for sequencing had shown CD8+CD57+ cell expansion detected by flow cytometry. Every patient was diagnosed with severe acquired aplastic anemia. V was shortened by 2 bases and J by 7 bases, with 8 bases between the two germline ends. The CDR3 is 13 residues long. The germline gives CDR1 SGHTA, CDR2 FQGTGA. The clonotype was recovered from a human donor with aplastic anemia. This chain uses TRBV7-3 with TRBJ2-2; D ambiguous. Sequencing input: sorted CD4+, CD8+, or CD8+CD57+ T cells (not recorded which) from PBMCs. The CDR3 sequence: CASSLYGNGELFF. CDR3 in DNA: TGTGCCAGCAGCTTATATGGGAACGGGGAGCTGTTTTTT.